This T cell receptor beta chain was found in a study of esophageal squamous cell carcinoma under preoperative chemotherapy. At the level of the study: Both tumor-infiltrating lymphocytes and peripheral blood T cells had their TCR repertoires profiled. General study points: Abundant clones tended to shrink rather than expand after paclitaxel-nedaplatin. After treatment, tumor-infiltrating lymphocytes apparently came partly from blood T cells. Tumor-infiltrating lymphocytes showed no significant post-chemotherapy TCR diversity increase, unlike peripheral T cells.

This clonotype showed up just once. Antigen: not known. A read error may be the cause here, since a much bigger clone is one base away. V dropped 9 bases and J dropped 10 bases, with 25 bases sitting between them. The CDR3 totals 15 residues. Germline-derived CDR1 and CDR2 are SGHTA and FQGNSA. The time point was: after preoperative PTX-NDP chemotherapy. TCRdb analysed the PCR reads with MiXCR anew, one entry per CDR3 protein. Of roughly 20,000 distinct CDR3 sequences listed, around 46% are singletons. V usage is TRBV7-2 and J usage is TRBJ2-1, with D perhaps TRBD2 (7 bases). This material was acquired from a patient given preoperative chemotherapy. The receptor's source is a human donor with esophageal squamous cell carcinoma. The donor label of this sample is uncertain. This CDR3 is CARGGGGAGVYEQFF. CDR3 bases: TGTGCCAGGGGGGGGGGGGGGGCGGGAGTCTACGAGCAGTTCTTC.